Listed below are T cell receptor beta chains from one sample, sequenced in a study of blood T cell repertoires in COVID-19. Clones were sequenced by immunoSEQ multiplex PCR, and TCRdb holds only the in-frame ones, with some missing. The table has approximately 170,000 clones, around 83% seen once. What was sequenced was peripheral blood. The receptors were sampled from a woman older than 75 in a cohort sampled during active or convalescent COVID-19. Both conserved end residues are part of each CDR3. Each record gives: V gene, clone size, J gene, D gene, CDR3 length, CDR3 protein, CDR3 DNA. D genes are given only for firm matches. A row's size may be missing; if present it is once, few, many or a size class.

V: TRBV5-1; size: .; J: TRBJ2-2; D: TRBD2; length: 15; CDR3: CASSAHGGKGGELFF; DNA: TGCGCCAGCAGCGCCCACGGGGGGAAGGGCGGGGAGCTGTTTTTT
V: TRBV4-3; size: .; J: TRBJ2-3; D: TRBD2; length: 17; CDR3: CASSQEIYGGGTDTQYF; DNA: TGCGCCAGCAGCCAAGAAATATACGGCGGGGGAACAGATACGCAGTATTTT
V: TRBV7-9; size: .; J: TRBJ1-2; D: TRBD1; length: 15; CDR3: CASSLYSTGGYGDTF; DNA: TGTGCCAGCAGCCTTTACTCGACAGGGGGTTACGGGGACACCTTC
V: TRBV12-3/TRBV12-4; size: .; J: TRBJ1-5; D: .; length: 12; CDR3: CASSSTGSLQHF; DNA: TGTGCCAGCAGCAGCACAGGGTCCCTCCAGCATTTT
V: TRBV6-2/TRBV6-3; size: .; J: TRBJ1-2; D: TRBD1; length: 16; CDR3: CASSSLRDRVDYGYTF; DNA: TGTGCCAGCAGTTCTCTACGGGACAGGGTTGACTATGGCTACACCTTC
V: TRBV19; size: .; J: TRBJ1-2; D: .; length: 14; CDR3: CASTSPQGTYGYTF; DNA: TGTGCCAGTACCTCCCCCCAGGGGACCTATGGCTACACCTTC
V: TRBV4-3; size: .; J: TRBJ1-5; D: TRBD1; length: 14; CDR3: CASSQDRGLQPQHF; DNA: TGCGCCAGCAGCCAAGATAGGGGGCTTCAGCCCCAGCATTTT
V: TRBV6-6; size: .; J: TRBJ1-1; D: TRBD1; length: 14; CDR3: CASSQGQGATEAFF; DNA: TGTGCCAGCAGTCAAGGACAGGGGGCTACTGAAGCTTTCTTT
V: TRBV7-6; size: .; J: TRBJ1-4; D: .; length: 11; CDR3: CASRLNEKLFF; DNA: TGTGCCAGCAGACTCAATGAAAAACTGTTTTTT
V: TRBV5-1; size: few; J: TRBJ2-7; D: TRBD2; length: 14; CDR3: CASSLEGGDYEQYF; DNA: TGCGCCAGCAGCTTGGAGGGAGGGGACTACGAGCAGTACTTC
V: TRBV4-3; size: .; J: TRBJ2-7; D: TRBD1; length: 15; CDR3: CASSQGGDRVYEQYF; DNA: TGCGCCAGCAGCCAAGGAGGGGACAGGGTCTACGAGCAGTACTTC
V: TRBV28; size: .; J: TRBJ1-5; D: .; length: 21; CDR3: CASSPYSGRRLKHYSNQPQHF; DNA: TGTGCCAGCAGTCCCTATTCGGGGAGGCGGCTAAAACATTATAGCAATCAGCCCCAGCATTTT
V: TRBV6-2/TRBV6-3; size: once; J: TRBJ2-7; D: TRBD2; length: 16; CDR3: CASSSFQDSGGTKQYF; DNA: TGTGCCAGCAGTTCATTTCAAGATAGCGGGGGGACCAAGCAGTACTTC
V: TRBV4-1; size: .; J: TRBJ2-2; D: TRBD2; length: 19; CDR3: CASSSTWTSGRGNTGELFF; DNA: TGCGCCAGCAGCTCAACCTGGACTAGCGGGAGGGGTAACACCGGGGAGCTGTTTTTT
V: TRBV7-2; size: .; J: TRBJ1-5; D: TRBD1; length: 14; CDR3: CASSIDRGRQPQHF; DNA: TGTGCCAGCAGCATTGACAGGGGGAGGCAGCCCCAGCATTTT
V: TRBV10-3; size: .; J: TRBJ1-2; D: .; length: 12; CDR3: CAISETANGYTF; DNA: TGTGCCATCAGTGAGACCGCGAATGGCTACACCTTC
V: TRBV27; size: .; J: TRBJ1-5; D: TRBD1; length: 13; CDR3: CASRDRANQPQHF; DNA: TGTGCCAGCCGGGACAGGGCGAATCAGCCCCAGCATTTT
V: TRBV12-3/TRBV12-4; size: .; J: TRBJ1-4; D: TRBD1; length: 13; CDR3: CASLEGADEKLFF; DNA: TGTGCCAGTCTAGAGGGGGCTGATGAAAAACTGTTTTTT
V: TRBV5-5; size: .; J: TRBJ2-1; D: TRBD2; length: 18; CDR3: CASSSASGGMYSYNEQFF; DNA: TGTGCCAGCAGCTCGGCTAGCGGGGGGATGTACTCCTACAATGAGCAGTTCTTC
V: TRBV3-1/TRBV3-2; size: .; J: TRBJ2-2; D: .; length: 17; CDR3: CASSQVVGGGNTGELFF; DNA: TGTGCCAGCAGCCAAGTCGTTGGCGGAGGGAACACCGGGGAGCTGTTTTTT
V: TRBV7-2; size: .; J: TRBJ1-5; D: .; length: 15; CDR3: CASSFSATGNQPQHF; DNA: TGTGCCAGCAGCTTTTCTGCGACAGGCAATCAGCCCCAGCATTTT
V: TRBV7-9; size: once; J: TRBJ2-5; D: TRBD1; length: 13; CDR3: CASSKGARETQYF; DNA: TGTGCCAGCAGTAAGGGGGCTAGGGAGACCCAGTACTTC
V: TRBV10-3; size: .; J: TRBJ2-5; D: TRBD1; length: 13; CDR3: CAISQGASETQYF; DNA: TGTGCCATCAGCCAGGGGGCATCAGAGACCCAGTACTTC
V: TRBV10-3; size: .; J: TRBJ1-4; D: TRBD1; length: 14; CDR3: CAISEGTGREKLFF; DNA: TGTGCCATCAGTGAAGGGACAGGGAGAGAAAAACTGTTTTTT
V: TRBV5-6; size: .; J: TRBJ1-1; D: .; length: 13; CDR3: CASSLQYDTEAFF; DNA: TGTGCCAGCAGCTTGCAGTACGACACTGAAGCTTTCTTT
V: TRBV10-3; size: .; J: TRBJ1-4; D: .; length: 16; CDR3: CAISESGAGTNEKLFF; DNA: TGTGCCATCAGTGAGTCAGGGGCTGGTACTAATGAAAAACTGTTTTTT
V: TRBV5-1; size: .; J: TRBJ2-3; D: TRBD1; length: 16; CDR3: CASSLAWGQSTDTQYF; DNA: TGCGCCAGCAGCTTGGCCTGGGGACAGTCCACAGATACGCAGTATTTT
V: TRBV3-1/TRBV3-2; size: .; J: TRBJ1-1; D: .; length: 16; CDR3: CASSQRTGTMNTEAFF; DNA: TGTGCCAGCAGCCAAAGGACCGGGACTATGAACACTGAAGCTTTCTTT
V: TRBV6-5; size: .; J: TRBJ1-1; D: .; length: 15; CDR3: CASNRQLGRGTEAFF; DNA: TGTGCCAGCAACAGGCAGCTAGGGAGGGGCACTGAAGCTTTCTTT
V: TRBV29-1; size: few; J: TRBJ1-1; D: TRBD1; length: 13; CDR3: CSVESDREVQAFF; DNA: TGCAGCGTTGAGTCGGACAGGGAAGTCCAAGCTTTCTTT
V: TRBV7-8; size: .; J: TRBJ1-3; D: .; length: 18; CDR3: CASSSAPLGQQTGNTIYF; DNA: TGTGCCAGCAGCTCAGCCCCTTTGGGGCAGCAGACTGGAAACACCATATATTTT
V: TRBV4-2; size: .; J: TRBJ2-1; D: TRBD2; length: 16; CDR3: CASSQEGTSGYNEQFF; DNA: TGTGCCAGCAGCCAAGAGGGGACTAGCGGCTACAATGAGCAGTTCTTC
V: TRBV7-6; size: .; J: TRBJ1-1; D: .; length: 11; CDR3: CASSRQSGAFF; DNA: TGTGCCAGCAGTAGACAGTCTGGAGCTTTCTTT
V: TRBV18; size: .; J: TRBJ2-7; D: TRBD1; length: 13; CDR3: CASSPLDRAEQYF; DNA: TGTGCCAGCTCACCCTTAGACAGGGCCGAGCAGTACTTC
V: TRBV18; size: .; J: TRBJ2-2; D: .; length: 14; CDR3: CASSPLDRTGELFF; DNA: TGTGCCAGCTCACCTCTAGACAGGACCGGGGAGCTGTTTTTT
V: TRBV24-1; size: .; J: TRBJ1-5; D: TRBD1; length: 18; CDR3: CATSETGTGRIGNQPQHF; DNA: TGTGCCACCAGTGAAACCGGGACAGGGAGAATTGGCAATCAGCCCCAGCATTTT
V: TRBV5-8; size: .; J: TRBJ2-2; D: .; length: 15; CDR3: CASNLGRQNTGELFF; DNA: TGTGCCAGCAACTTGGGGCGACAGAACACCGGGGAGCTGTTTTTT
V: TRBV6-5; size: .; J: TRBJ1-1; D: .; length: 14; CDR3: CASSYSGRNTEAFF; DNA: TGTGCCAGCAGTTACTCCGGGAGGAACACTGAAGCTTTCTTT
V: TRBV11-3; size: .; J: TRBJ1-6; D: .; length: 17; CDR3: CASSLTHRSSYNSPLHF; DNA: TGTGCCAGCAGCTTGACCCATAGGAGCTCCTATAATTCACCCCTCCACTTT
V: TRBV28; size: once; J: TRBJ1-2; D: TRBD1; length: 14; CDR3: CASSLSGQPYGYTF; DNA: TGTGCCAGCAGTTTATCGGGACAGCCGTATGGCTACACCTTC
V: TRBV5-4; size: .; J: TRBJ2-5; D: .; length: 13; CDR3: CASSLGTEETQYF; DNA: TGTGCCAGCAGCTTGGGGACAGAAGAGACCCAGTACTTC
V: TRBV7-2; size: .; J: TRBJ1-3; D: .; length: 16; CDR3: CASSFPAQGSGNTIYF; DNA: TGTGCCAGCAGCTTTCCCGCACAGGGCTCTGGAAACACCATATATTTT
V: TRBV4-1; size: .; J: TRBJ2-2; D: .; length: 18; CDR3: CASSQEGTPTKNTGELFF; DNA: TGCGCCAGCAGCCAAGAGGGGACACCGACTAAGAACACCGGGGAGCTGTTTTTT
V: TRBV4-2; size: once; J: TRBJ2-5; D: TRBD1; length: 14; CDR3: CASSQPGQGETQYF; DNA: TGTGCCAGCAGCCAACCGGGACAGGGGGAGACCCAGTACTTC
V: TRBV14; size: .; J: TRBJ2-1; D: .; length: 13; CDR3: CASSQGLWGEQFF; DNA: TGTGCCAGCAGCCAAGGGCTCTGGGGCGAGCAGTTCTTC
V: TRBV5-1; size: .; J: TRBJ2-1; D: TRBD1; length: 14; CDR3: CASSFRTGADEQFF; DNA: TGCGCCAGCAGCTTTCGGACAGGGGCGGATGAGCAGTTCTTC
V: TRBV19; size: .; J: TRBJ2-2; D: TRBD2; length: 17; CDR3: CASTLPSGGAHTGELFF; DNA: TGTGCCAGTACTTTGCCTAGCGGGGGGGCCCACACCGGGGAGCTGTTTTTT
V: TRBV6-5; size: .; J: TRBJ2-1; D: TRBD1; length: 13; CDR3: CASSYSRDRGEFF; DNA: TGTGCCAGCAGTTACTCCCGGGACAGGGGGGAGTTCTTC